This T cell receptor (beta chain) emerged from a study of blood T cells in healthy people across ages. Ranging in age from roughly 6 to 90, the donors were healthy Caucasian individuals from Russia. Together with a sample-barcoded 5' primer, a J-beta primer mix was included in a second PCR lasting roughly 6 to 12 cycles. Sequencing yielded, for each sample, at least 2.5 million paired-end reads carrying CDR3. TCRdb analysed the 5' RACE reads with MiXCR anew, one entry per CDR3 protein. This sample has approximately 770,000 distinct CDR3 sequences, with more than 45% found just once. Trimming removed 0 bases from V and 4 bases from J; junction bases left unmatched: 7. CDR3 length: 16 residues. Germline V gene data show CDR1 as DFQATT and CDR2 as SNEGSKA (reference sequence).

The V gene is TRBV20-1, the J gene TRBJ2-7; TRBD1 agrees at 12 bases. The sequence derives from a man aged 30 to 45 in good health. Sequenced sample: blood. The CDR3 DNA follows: TGCAGTGCTAGAGATTGGGGGACAGGGGGCTCTTACGAGCAGTACTTC. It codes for CSARDWGTGGSYEQYF.